The clone carrying this T cell receptor (beta chain) has a single count. Data came from immunoSEQ multiplex PCR; TCRdb stores just in-frame clones and leaves some out. Among roughly 330,000 clones listed, around 90% were seen once. This entry is derived from a study of blood T cell repertoires in COVID-19. The CDR3 has 14 amino acids. Germline CDR1 MNHEY, CDR2 SVGAGI. V was cut by 6 bases and J by 1 base, with 9 bases left in between. The chain combines TRBV6-5 with TRBJ2-2, with a weak D call TRBD1 (5 bases). The sample taken for sequencing was PBMCs or T cells enriched from blood (not recorded which). The TCR comes from a man aged 25-40 years who had recovered from COVID-19. The CDR3 loop reads CASSPTVNTGELFF. CDR3 DNA sequence: TGTGCCAGCAGCCCGACAGTGAACACCGGGGAGCTGTTTTTT.